These 25 T cell receptor beta chains came from one sample sequenced in a study of cytomegalovirus exposure and HLA in healthy donors. PCR was performed using 60 Vbeta and 13 Jbeta primers. Data came from immunoSEQ multiplex PCR; TCRdb stores just in-frame clones and leaves some out. The data show 150,000 to 200,000 clones, around three quarters seen once. The source material was PBMCs. The receptors stem from a man between 45 and 60 years old in good health and CMV-seropositive.

This chain connects TRBV10-1 to TRBJ2-3; the match to TRBD1 covers 7 bases. This CDR3 is 14 amino acids long. CDR1 and CDR2 (germline): WNHNN, SYGVQD (reference sequence). The V gene end was trimmed by 10 bases and the J gene end by 1 base; junction bases not matched to a gene: 8. The chain's CDR3 is CATRLTGGTDTQYF. In DNA, the CDR3 is TGCGCCACCAGACTCACAGGGGGCACAGATACGCAGTATTTT.

In this sample, this clone turned up once. This chain uses TRBV7-9 with TRBJ1-5; the D is unclear. CDR1 and CDR2 (germline): SEHNR, FQNEAQ (reference sequence). Trimming shortened V by 0 bases and J by 6 bases, and 21 bases separated the two germline ends. There are 18 residues in the CDR3. The CDR3 DNA is TGTGCCAGCAGCTTAGCAGGCCTGGGAGGGAGAGGGCGTCAGCCCCAGCATTTT. Translating it yields CASSLAGLGGRGRQPQHF.

The chain couples TRBV27 to TRBJ2-3, with TRBD1 as a possible D gene (6 bases). CDR1 is MNHEY and CDR2 is SMNVEV in the germline V gene (reference sequence). The length of the CDR3 is 20 residues. V was trimmed by 4 bases and J by 2 bases, leaving 28 bases between them. This chain's CDR3 is CASSSAAITRRGDYTDTQYF. DNA for the CDR3: TGTGCCAGCAGTTCCGCTGCTATTACTCGCAGGGGTGATTACACAGATACGCAGTATTTT.

This clone showed up just once. This chain connects TRBV7-2 to TRBJ2-7; 8 bases map to TRBD1. Germline V gene sequence: CDR1 SGHTA, CDR2 FQGNSA. This CDR3 is 15 amino acids long. Losses at the gene ends were 5 bases for V and 0 bases for J; bases not matched to a gene: 6. The CDR3 bases are TGTGCCAGCAGCCGGGGACAGGCCAGCTCCTACGAGCAGTACTTC. It codes for CASSRGQASSYEQYF.

J is TRBJ1-1 and V is TRBV14; possibly TRBD1 for D (6 bases). The CDR3 runs 18 residues. The germline V gene has CDR1 SGHDN and CDR2 FVKESK. V lost 2 bases and J lost 4, with 23 bases in between. The CDR3: CASSQLSGTGGPTTEAFF. The CDR3 nucleotides read TGTGCCAGCAGCCAACTATCCGGGACCGGGGGGCCGACCACTGAAGCTTTCTTT.

V and J are TRBV28 and TRBJ1-2, with D possibly TRBD1 on 5 matching bases. This CDR3 region has 12 residues. The V end was cut by 10 bases, the J end by 3 bases, with 12 bases between. From germline, CDR1 is MDHEN and CDR2 SYDVKM. CDR3 in DNA: TGTGCCATAACCGACAGATACTATGGCTACACCTTC. This gives the protein CAITDRYYGYTF.

The chain links TRBV25-1 to TRBJ2-5; TRBD2 matches 10 bases. The CDR3 sequence is 15 residues long. Trimming at V came to 3 bases and at J to 5 bases, leaving 6 bases not matched to a gene. Germline V CDR1 and CDR2: MGHDK, SYGVNS. CDR3 in amino acids: CASSDWLAGVETQYF. The CDR3 DNA follows: TGTGCCAGCAGTGATTGGCTAGCGGGGGTGGAGACCCAGTACTTC.

This clone has only one observation. The J gene is TRBJ1-2, the V gene TRBV30; 7 bases align to TRBD1. Germline values: CDR1 GTSNPN, CDR2 SVGIG (reference sequence). J was trimmed by 12 bases and V by 2 bases; bases with no gene match: 9. This CDR3 spans 12 amino acids. The CDR3, as DNA: TGTGCCTGGAGTTCCCAGGGGGGAACTAACACCTTC. It specifies CAWSSQGGTNTF.

This chain joins TRBV29-1 and TRBJ2-5, with 7 nucleotides matching TRBD2. J was trimmed by 4 bases and V by 6 bases; bases with no gene match: 8. The V gene's germline CDR1 is SQVTM and CDR2 ANQGSEA. The CDR3 is 13 residues long. CDR3 amino acids: CSVRSGWGETQYF. The CDR3 DNA reads TGCAGCGTCCGTAGCGGGTGGGGAGAGACCCAGTACTTC.

The chain combines TRBV18 with TRBJ1-1, with TRBD1 matching 7 bases. This CDR3 has 20 residues. J was trimmed by 1 base and V by 4 bases; bases with no gene match: 21. In germline, CDR1 is KGHSH, CDR2 LQKENI. CDR3 nucleotides: TGTGCCAGCTCACTCCGGTTTTTCGGGTCCGGGGACAGCCCGAACACTGAAGCTTTCTTT. This sequence encodes CASSLRFFGSGDSPNTEAFF.

The chain joins TRBV11-2 to TRBJ1-5; perhaps TRBD1 as D (5 bases). Germline CDR1 SGHAT, CDR2 FQNNGV. Between the trimmed V and J ends, which lost 3 bases and 2 bases, there was a span of 17 bases. There are 17 residues in the CDR3. Here the CDR3 DNA reads TGTGCCAGCAGCTTCGACGCATGGGGCAAAGGCAATCAGCCCCAGCATTTT. Translating gives CASSFDAWGKGNQPQHF.

The chain employs TRBV5-6 and TRBJ2-1, with TRBD2 identical over 10 bases. The J segment lost 3 bases and the V segment lost 1 base, leaving 1 base of the junction unmatched. The germline V gene has CDR1 SGHDT and CDR2 YYEEEE. This CDR3 contains 15 residues. Written as DNA, the CDR3 is TGTGCCAGCAGCTTGCCTAGCGGGGGCTACAATGAGCAGTTCTTC. Its protein product is CASSLPSGGYNEQFF. Supplemented by reference TRBV5-6 and TRBJ2-1, the full variable domain reads DAGVTQSPTHLIKTRGQQVTLRCSPKSGHDTVSWYQQALGQGPQFIFQYYEEEERQRGNFPDRFSGHQFPNYSSELNVNALLLGDSALYLCASSLPSGGYNEQFFGPGTRLTVL.

J is TRBJ2-5 and V is TRBV11-2, with 8 bases identical to TRBD2. The V and J ends lost 3 bases and 4 bases, in that order; junction bases with no gene match: 13. Germline CDR1 is SGHAT and CDR2 is FQNNGV. The CDR3 has 17 amino acids. The CDR3 sequence is CASSFPGGLGALETQYF. As DNA, the CDR3 is TGTGCCAGCAGCTTCCCCGGGGGACTAGGCGCCTTAGAGACCCAGTACTTC.

The chain couples TRBV5-1 to TRBJ1-2; 12 bases agree with TRBD1. This CDR3 has 16 residues. CDR1 SGHRS and CDR2 YFSETQ come from the germline V gene. V lost 4 bases to trimming and J lost 4 bases; unmatched junction nucleotides: 8. The CDR3, as DNA: TGCGCCAGCAGCGGAGGGACAGGGGGCGTCAGCTATGGCTACACCTTC. Translated, it gives CASSGGTGGVSYGYTF.

The rearrangement joins TRBV27 to TRBJ1-2; a possible D gene is TRBD1 (6 bases). CDR3 length equals 13 residues. CDR1 MNHEY and CDR2 SMNVEV come from the germline V gene (reference sequence). V dropped 4 bases and J dropped 2 bases, with 8 bases sitting between them. CDR3 nucleotide sequence: TGTGCCAGCAGTTGGGGGACAAACTATGGCTACACCTTC. This encodes CASSWGTNYGYTF.

The V and J genes are TRBV29-1 and TRBJ1-2; TRBD1 agrees at 8 bases. The CDR3 spans 11 residues. The trim removed 6 bases at V and 8 bases at J, leaving 5 bases unmatched. Germline assignment: CDR1 SQVTM and CDR2 ANQGSEA. CDR3 nucleotide sequence: TGCAGCGTGGGGACAGGTCAAGGCTACACCTTC. It is translated as CSVGTGQGYTF.

V is TRBV6-1 and J is TRBJ1-5, with no clear D. Germline V gene sequence: CDR1 MNHNS, CDR2 SASEGT. CDR3 length: 16 amino acids. Trimming took 1 base from V and 16 from J, leaving 26 bases between them. CDR3 loop: CASSEDSNGRWNRFHF. The CDR3 DNA follows: TGTGCCAGCAGTGAAGATTCGAATGGCAGGTGGAATCGATTCCATTTT.

The genes are TRBV6-5 and TRBJ2-7; D is perhaps TRBD1 (6 bases). Per germline, CDR1 MNHEY and CDR2 SVGAGI. Trimming stripped 0 bases from V and 4 bases from J, with 10 bases between. This CDR3 has 14 residues. In nucleotides, the CDR3 is TGTGCCAGCAGTTACTCACAGGGATTGTACGAGCAGTACTTC. Its translation is CASSYSQGLYEQYF.

This clone turned up a few times. This rearrangement joins TRBV6-6 to TRBJ1-4; no definite D call. Trimming removed 0 bases from V and 4 bases from J, with 9 bases in between. The CDR3 is 15 residues long. Germline values: CDR1 MNHNY, CDR2 SVGAGI (reference sequence). CDR3 sequence: CASSYSGSSNEKLFF. The CDR3 DNA sequence: TGTGCCAGCAGTTACTCGGGCAGTAGTAATGAAAAACTGTTTTTT.

In its sample, this clone was seen once. The CDR3 DNA reads TGTGCCAGCAGCCCTGGGACAGGGGAAGAGACCCAGTACTTC. This codes for CASSPGTGEETQYF. The V and J genes are TRBV7-9 and TRBJ2-5; TRBD1 matches at 10 bases. Germline-derived CDR1 and CDR2 are SEHNR and FQNEAQ (reference sequence). V dropped 5 bases and J dropped 3; count of bases not matched to a gene: 3. This CDR3 region has 14 residues.

This clone occurred once. The chain is built from TRBV27 and TRBJ2-7, with a weak D call TRBD2 (5 bases). Trimming removed 2 bases at V and 7 bases at J, with 12 bases between. Germline loops: CDR1 MNHEY, CDR2 SMNVEV (reference sequence). The CDR3 loop spans 13 amino acids. CDR3 bases: TGTGCCAGCAGTTTAACCGGACCGGGAGAGCAGTACTTC. This codes for CASSLTGPGEQYF.

The J gene is TRBJ1-4, the V gene TRBV5-1; D might be TRBD1 (5 bases). Germline V gives CDR1 SGHRS, CDR2 YFSETQ. This CDR3 region has 14 residues. The V gene lost 4 bases and the J gene lost 0 bases, with 7 bases spanning the gap. CDR3: CASSTGSTNEKLFF. In nucleotides, the CDR3 is TGCGCCAGCAGCACAGGTTCAACTAATGAAAAACTGTTTTTT.

CDR3 protein: CSVGQGARQPQHF. CDR3 in DNA: TGCAGCGTAGGACAGGGGGCAAGGCAGCCCCAGCATTTT. The chain links TRBV29-1 to TRBJ1-5; 11 bases are shared with TRBD1. The length of the CDR3 is 13 residues. With 6 bases clipped from V and 7 bases from J, the junction kept 5 bases outside the gene matches. CDR1 and CDR2 (germline): SQVTM, ANQGSEA.

V is TRBV6-1 and J is TRBJ1-3; D is unclear. The CDR3 covers 16 residues. Germline V gene lookup returns CDR1 MNHNS and CDR2 SASEGT. Trimming pared 4 bases from V and 0 bases from J, leaving 13 bases between. The CDR3 nucleotides are TGTGCCAGCAGTGCTGCGGGGTCCAGCTCTGGAAACACCATATATTTT. Translated, it gives CASSAAGSSSGNTIYF.

CDR3 loop: CASSLVSGANTGELFF. The DNA for the CDR3 is TGCGCCAGCAGCTTGGTGAGCGGAGCGAACACCGGGGAGCTGTTTTTT. The gene calls are TRBV5-1 and TRBJ2-2; D possibly corresponds to TRBD2 (5 bases). V lost 0 bases to trimming and J lost 0 bases, with 9 bases between them. This CDR3 comprises 16 residues. Germline lookup yields CDR1 SGHRS and CDR2 YFSETQ.